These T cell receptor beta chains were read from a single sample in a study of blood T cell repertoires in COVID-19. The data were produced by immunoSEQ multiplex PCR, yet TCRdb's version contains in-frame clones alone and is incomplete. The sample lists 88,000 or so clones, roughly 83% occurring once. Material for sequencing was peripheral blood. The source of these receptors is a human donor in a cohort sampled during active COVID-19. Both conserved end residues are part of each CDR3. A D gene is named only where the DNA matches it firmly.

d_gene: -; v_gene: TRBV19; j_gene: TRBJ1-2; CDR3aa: CASQKSGQIANYGYTF; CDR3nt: TGTGCCAGTCAAAAATCCGGACAAATAGCTAACTATGGCTACACCTTC
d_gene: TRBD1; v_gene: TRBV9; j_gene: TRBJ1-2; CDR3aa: CASSASTGAVGYGYTF; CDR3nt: TGTGCCAGCAGCGCATCCACAGGGGCGGTGGGCTATGGCTACACCTTC
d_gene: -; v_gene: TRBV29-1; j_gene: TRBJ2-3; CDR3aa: CSVHGGERADTQYF; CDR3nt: TGCAGCGTTCATGGCGGGGAACGCGCAGATACGCAGTATTTT
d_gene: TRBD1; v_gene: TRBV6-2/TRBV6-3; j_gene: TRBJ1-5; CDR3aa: CASSYGQGDDQPQHF; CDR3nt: TGTGCCAGCAGTTACGGACAGGGGGACGATCAGCCCCAGCATTTT
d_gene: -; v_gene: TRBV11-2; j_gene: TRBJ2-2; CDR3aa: CASSYRFLNTGELFF; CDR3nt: TGTGCCAGCTCCTACAGGTTTTTGAACACCGGGGAGCTGTTTTTT
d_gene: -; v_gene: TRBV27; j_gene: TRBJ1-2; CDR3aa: CASSPTRQDLRVYGYTF; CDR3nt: TGTGCCAGCAGCCCAACTAGACAGGACCTCCGGGTCTATGGCTACACCTTC
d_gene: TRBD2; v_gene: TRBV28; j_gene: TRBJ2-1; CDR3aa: CASSSPGTSGVGEQFF; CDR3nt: TGTGCCAGCAGTTCCCCCGGGACTAGCGGGGTTGGTGAGCAGTTCTTC
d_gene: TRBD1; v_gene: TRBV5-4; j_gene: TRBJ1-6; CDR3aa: CASSLEGDREQGSPLHF; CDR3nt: TGTGCCAGCAGCTTGGAGGGGGACAGGGAACAGGGTTCACCCCTCCACTTT
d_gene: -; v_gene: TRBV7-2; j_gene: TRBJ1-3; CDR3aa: CASSLIPGQGYSGNTIYF; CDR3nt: TGTGCCAGCAGCTTAATACCGGGACAAGGATACTCTGGAAACACCATATATTTT
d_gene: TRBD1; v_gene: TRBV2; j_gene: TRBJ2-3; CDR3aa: CASGRQGAIGTDTQYF; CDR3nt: TGTGCCAGCGGACGACAGGGGGCCATTGGGACAGATACGCAGTATTTT
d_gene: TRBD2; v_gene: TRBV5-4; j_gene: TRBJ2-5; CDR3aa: CASRVTGLAGGAETQYF; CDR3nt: TGTGCCAGCAGGGTAACGGGACTAGCGGGAGGAGCAGAGACCCAGTACTTC
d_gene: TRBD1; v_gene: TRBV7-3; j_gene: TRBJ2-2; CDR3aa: CASSLWDRGRGGELFF; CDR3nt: TGTGCCAGCAGCTTATGGGACAGGGGTCGGGGCGGGGAGCTGTTTTTT
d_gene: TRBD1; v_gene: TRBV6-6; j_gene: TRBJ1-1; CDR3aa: CASSYSKGTGGTEAFF; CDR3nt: TGTGCCAGCAGTTACTCGAAAGGGACAGGGGGCACTGAAGCTTTCTTT
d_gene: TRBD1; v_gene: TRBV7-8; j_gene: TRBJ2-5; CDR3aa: CASSSRTGGETQYF; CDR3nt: TGTGCCAGCAGCTCAAGGACAGGGGGGGAGACCCAGTACTTC
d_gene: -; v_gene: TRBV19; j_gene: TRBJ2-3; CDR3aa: CASSSRQADTQYF; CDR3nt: TGTGCCAGTAGTTCGCGACAGGCAGATACGCAGTATTTT
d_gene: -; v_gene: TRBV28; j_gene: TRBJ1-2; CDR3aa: CASTQGGGFNYGYTF; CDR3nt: TGTGCCAGCACCCAAGGGGGGGGATTTAACTATGGCTACACCTTC